This T cell receptor (beta chain) was sequenced in a study of memory CD4+ T cells and cytomegalovirus serostatus. Findings of the study overall: The CMV-associated TCR signature appears largely within the CD4+ memory repertoire. Median bootstrapped AUC for CMV status was approximately 0.95 originally, less than 0.92 US-trained.

The sort gate was single viable CD3+CD4+CD8-CD45RO+ cells for memory CD4+ T cells. This CDR3 contains 13 residues. Germline-derived CDR1 and CDR2 are SGHKS and YYEKEE (reference sequence). With 5 bases clipped from V and 5 bases from J, the junction kept 2 bases outside the gene matches. TCRdb's copy holds only in-frame clones and misses some; the assay was immunoSEQ multiplex PCR. This sample yields tens of thousands of clones, of which around 76% are seen a single time; around 4.5% belongs to the top ten. Of note for this clone: What it binds is unknown.

The rearrangement joins TRBV5-5 to TRBJ1-4, with 8 positions matching TRBD1. Sequenced input: memory CD4+ T cells from blood. This clonotype was sampled from an adult in good health and CMV-seropositive. The CDR3 sequence is CASRGTGNEKLFF. As DNA, the CDR3 is TGTGCCAGCAGAGGGACAGGAAATGAAAAACTGTTTTTT.